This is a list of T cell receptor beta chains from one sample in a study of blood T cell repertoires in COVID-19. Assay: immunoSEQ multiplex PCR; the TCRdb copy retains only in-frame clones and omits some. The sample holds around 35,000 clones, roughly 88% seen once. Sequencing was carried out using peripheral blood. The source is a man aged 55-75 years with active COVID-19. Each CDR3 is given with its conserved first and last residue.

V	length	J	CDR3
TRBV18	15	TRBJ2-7	CASSIAAGEAHEQYF
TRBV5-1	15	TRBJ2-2	CASSLAGGNTGELFF
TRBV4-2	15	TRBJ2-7	CASSQEGTSSYEQYF
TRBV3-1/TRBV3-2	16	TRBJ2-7	CASSRSGTAISYEQYF
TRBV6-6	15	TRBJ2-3	CASSYSASGKDTQYF
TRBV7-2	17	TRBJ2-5	CASSLGASGTGGETQYF
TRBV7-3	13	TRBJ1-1	CASSFGESTEAFF
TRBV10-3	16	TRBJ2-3	CAISEFQTSSTDTQYF
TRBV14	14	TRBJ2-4	CASSQELAKNIQYF
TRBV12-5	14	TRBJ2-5	CASALAGGPETQYF
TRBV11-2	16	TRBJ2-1	CASRDWAGLYYNEQFF
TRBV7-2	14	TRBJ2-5	CASSFRYSEETQYF
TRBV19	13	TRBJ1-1	CASIGREGTEAFF
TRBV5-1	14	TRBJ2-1	CASSSRTGYNEQFF
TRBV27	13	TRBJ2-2	CASSPVNTGELFF
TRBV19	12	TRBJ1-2	CASSIVAAGYTF
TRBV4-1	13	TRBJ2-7	CASSQQQSYEQYF
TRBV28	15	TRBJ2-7	CASSESGIQSYEQYF
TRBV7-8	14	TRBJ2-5	CASSFVLAQETQYF
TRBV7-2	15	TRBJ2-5	CASSAQTGTKETQYF
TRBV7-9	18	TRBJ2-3	CASSTFRASAGATDTQYF
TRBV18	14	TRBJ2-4	CASSGGLAKNIQYF
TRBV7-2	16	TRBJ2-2	CASSELAGSNTGELFF
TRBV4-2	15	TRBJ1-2	CASSPGGDNNYGYTF
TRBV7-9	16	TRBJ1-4	CASSPTASATNEKLFF
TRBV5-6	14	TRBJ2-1	CASSLTSGYNEQFF
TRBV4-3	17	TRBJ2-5	CASSQEWYSGIGETQYF
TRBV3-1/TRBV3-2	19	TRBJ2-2	CASSQRRTSGRVGAGELFF
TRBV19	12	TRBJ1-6	CAGSSYNSPLHF
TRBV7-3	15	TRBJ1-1	CASSLTGLMNTEAFF
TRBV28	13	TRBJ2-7	CASKRIGSYEQYF
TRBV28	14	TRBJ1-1	CASSSETVNTEAFF
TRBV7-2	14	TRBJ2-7	CASSTTSGSYEQYF
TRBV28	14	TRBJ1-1	CASRGGGSSSEAFF
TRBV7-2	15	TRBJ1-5	CASTLTGYSNQPQHF
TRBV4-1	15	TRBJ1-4	CASSQRGQSNEKLFF
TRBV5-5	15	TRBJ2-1	CASQALSGNYNEQFF
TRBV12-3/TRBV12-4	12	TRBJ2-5	CASSYSRETQYF
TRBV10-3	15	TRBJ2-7	CAISESPAGNAEQYF
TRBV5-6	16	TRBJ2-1	CASSTLLVAGGNEQFF
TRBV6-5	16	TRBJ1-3	CASSSTQTGPWSTIYF
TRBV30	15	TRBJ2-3	CAWTRGALSTDTQYF
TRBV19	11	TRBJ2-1	CASSISYEQFF
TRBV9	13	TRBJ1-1	CASSAGRRGEAFF
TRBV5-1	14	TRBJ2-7	CASSISGRAYEQYF
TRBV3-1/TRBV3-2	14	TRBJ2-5	CASSQDLYQETQYF
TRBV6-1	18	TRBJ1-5	CASSETWGGIGSNQPQHF
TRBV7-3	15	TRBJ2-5	CASSLRGRAGETQYF
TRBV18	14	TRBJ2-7	CASSPGDREYEQYF
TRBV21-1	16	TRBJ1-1	CASRDIRWGLNTEAFF
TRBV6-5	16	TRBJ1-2	CASSYGTRGGSYGYTF
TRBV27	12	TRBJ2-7	CASSQTGYEQYF
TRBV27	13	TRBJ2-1	CASAPGGSNEQFF
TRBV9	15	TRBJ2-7	CASSGSWGSSYEQYF
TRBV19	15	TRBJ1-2	CASGLPSLEGRGYTF
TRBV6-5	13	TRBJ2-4	CASRGPGENIQYF
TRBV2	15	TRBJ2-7	CASQPLAGGTYEQYF
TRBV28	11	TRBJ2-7	CASRGRYEQYF
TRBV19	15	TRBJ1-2	CASDDGTAVNYGYTF